Below, one TCR beta chain is given with its context. What it recognizes is unknown. This sample stems from a study of cytomegalovirus exposure and HLA in healthy donors. Whole-study context: A subsequent analysis stated that the approximately 120 validation repertoires were run on the same platform as the roughly 620 first-cohort repertoires. Study conclusions and caveats: Most TCR sequences showed up rarely, but some public TCRs showed up in many donors. In the 120 or so validation repertoires, just under 95% of cluster scores exceeded 0, per a later analysis.

Sequencing used immunoSEQ multiplex PCR; TCRdb keeps in-frame clones, though not all of them. The data contain approximately 230,000 clones, 87% of them singletons. Separate from the 666-subject first cohort, the 120-subject validation cohort was the one that the donors belonged to. Unmatched junction bases numbered 2, after V lost 0 bases and J lost 5 bases. Germline lookup yields CDR1 SGHRS and CDR2 YFSETQ. This CDR3 is 15 amino acids long. This TCR came from a man younger than 35 in good health and CMV-seropositive. The chain uses TRBV5-1 and TRBJ2-5; 12 nucleotides agree with TRBD2. The sample consisted of PBMCs. CDR3 DNA sequence: TGCGCCAGCAGCTTGGGGACTAGCGGGACTGAGACCCAGTACTTC. This translates into CASSLGTSGTETQYF. The complete variable domain, with remaining parts taken from reference TRBV5-1 and TRBJ2-5, reads KAGVTQTPRYLIKTRGQQVTLSCSPISGHRSVSWYQQTPGQGLQFLFEYFSETQRNKGNFPGRFSGRQFSNSRSEMNVSTLELGDSALYLCASSLGTSGTETQYFGPGTRLLVL.